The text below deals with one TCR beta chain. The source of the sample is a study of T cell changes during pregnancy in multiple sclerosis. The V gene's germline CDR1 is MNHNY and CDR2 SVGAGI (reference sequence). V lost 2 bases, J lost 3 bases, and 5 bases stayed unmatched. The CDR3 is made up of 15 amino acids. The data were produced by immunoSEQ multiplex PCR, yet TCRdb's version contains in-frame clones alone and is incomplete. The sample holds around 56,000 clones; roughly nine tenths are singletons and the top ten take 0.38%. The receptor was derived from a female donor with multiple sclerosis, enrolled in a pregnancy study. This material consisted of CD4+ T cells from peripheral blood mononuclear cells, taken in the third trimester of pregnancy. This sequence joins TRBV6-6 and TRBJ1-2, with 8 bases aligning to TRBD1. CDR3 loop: CASSYPDRGYYGYTF. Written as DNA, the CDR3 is TGTGCCAGCAGTTACCCCGACAGGGGCTACTATGGCTACACCTTC.